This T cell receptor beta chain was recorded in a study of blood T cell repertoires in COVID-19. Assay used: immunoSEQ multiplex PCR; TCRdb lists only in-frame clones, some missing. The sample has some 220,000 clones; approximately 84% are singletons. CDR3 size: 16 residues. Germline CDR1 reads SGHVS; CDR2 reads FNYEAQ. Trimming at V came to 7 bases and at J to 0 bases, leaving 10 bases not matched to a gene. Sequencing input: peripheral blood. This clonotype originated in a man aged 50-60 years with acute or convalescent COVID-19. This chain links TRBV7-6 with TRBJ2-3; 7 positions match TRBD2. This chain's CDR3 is CASTLMDSGSTDTQYF. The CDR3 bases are TGTGCCAGCACCCTTATGGATAGCGGGAGCACAGATACGCAGTATTTT. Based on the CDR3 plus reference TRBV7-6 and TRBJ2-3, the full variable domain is GAGVSQSPRYKVTKRGQDVALRCDPISGHVSLYWYRQALGQGPEFLTYFNYEAQQDKSGLPNDRFSAERPEGSISTLTIQRTEQRDSAMYRCASTLMDSGSTDTQYFGPGTRLTVL.